This T cell receptor (beta chain) was documented in a study of chemoradiotherapy in HPV16-positive cancers. This clone was observed a single time. The assay was immunoSEQ multiplex PCR, and TCRdb's table has in-frame clones only and misses some. Altogether around 5,000 clones are present, 77% being singletons, with the ten largest covering around a sixth. The CDR3 contains 13 residues. Germline values: CDR1 MNHEY, CDR2 SVGAGI. V lost 6 bases, J lost 6 bases, and 14 bases lay in between. The chain links TRBV6-5 to TRBJ1-2, with D possibly being TRBD1 (5 bases). Material: tumor tissue, obtained from a patient who underwent chemoradiotherapy. The source of this sequence is a human donor with HPV-associated anogenital cancer. The DNA for the CDR3 is TGTGCCAGCAGCCCCGGGGCAGCCGATGGCTACACCTTC. This translates into CASSPGAADGYTF.